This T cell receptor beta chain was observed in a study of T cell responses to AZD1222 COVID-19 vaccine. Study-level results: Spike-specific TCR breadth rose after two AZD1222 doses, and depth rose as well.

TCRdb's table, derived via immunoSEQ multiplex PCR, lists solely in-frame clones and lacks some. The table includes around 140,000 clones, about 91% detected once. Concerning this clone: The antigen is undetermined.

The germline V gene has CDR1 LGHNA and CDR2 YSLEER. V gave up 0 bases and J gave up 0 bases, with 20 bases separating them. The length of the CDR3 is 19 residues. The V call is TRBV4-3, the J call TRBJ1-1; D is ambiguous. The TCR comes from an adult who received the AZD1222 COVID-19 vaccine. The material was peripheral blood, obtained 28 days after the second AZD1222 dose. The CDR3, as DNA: TGCGCCAGCAGCCAAGAGGCGGTCCCGGGTGCGTCCCTGAACACTGAAGCTTTCTTT. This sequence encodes CASSQEAVPGASLNTEAFF.